This passage covers 13 T cell receptor beta chains from one sample sequenced in a study of tumor and adjacent non-tumor tissue in lung cancer. This sample's RNA came from whole unsorted tissue. Distant lung tissue was collected more than 3 cm away from the tumor edge. Three rounds of nested PCR, following a modified ARM-PCR protocol, produced the TCRbeta library. One entry per CDR3 protein results from TCRdb running MiXCR on the multiplex PCR reads. The sample yields more than 45,000 distinct CDR3 sequences, roughly two thirds seen once. The sequenced sample consisted of distant non-tumor lung tissue. Receptor source: a woman between 65 and 79 years old with non-small cell lung cancer.

This clonotype was counted ten times or more. CDR3 sequence: CASSFGSGGTDTQYF. The DNA for the CDR3 is TGTGCCAGCAGTTTTGGTAGCGGGGGCACAGATACGCAGTATTTT. The rearrangement links TRBV28 to TRBJ2-3; TRBD2 aligns across 8 bases. CDR1 MDHEN and CDR2 SYDVKM come from the germline V gene. The CDR3 spans 15 residues. Trimming at V came to 3 bases and at J to 1 base, leaving 3 bases not matched to a gene.

The sample holds many counts of this clonotype. The V and J genes are TRBV6-6 and TRBJ2-7; 8 nucleotides align to TRBD1. Looked up from germline, CDR1 is MNHNY and CDR2 is SVGAGI (reference sequence). J gave up 2 bases and V 4 bases, and 4 bases lay outside the gene matches. The CDR3 spans 14 residues. CDR3 nucleotide sequence: TGTGCCAGCAGTTCCGGGACAGGAACCTACGAGCAGTACTTC. It specifies CASSSGTGTYEQYF.

The chain couples TRBV12-3 or TRBV12-4 to TRBJ2-1; 10 bases agree with TRBD2. The V gene end was trimmed by 4 bases and the J gene end by 7 bases; junction bases not matched to a gene: 7. CDR3 length equals 15 residues. In nucleotides, the CDR3 is TGTGCCAGCAGTTATGCTAGCGGGAGTTTTAATGAGCAGTTCTTC. It is translated as CASSYASGSFNEQFF.

The chain recombines TRBV28 with TRBJ1-2; unclear D gene. Germline CDR1 MDHEN, CDR2 SYDVKM. V lost 5 bases and J lost 7, with 14 bases in between. CDR3 length equals 13 residues. CDR3 in amino acids: CASSGGEVSGYTF. As DNA, the CDR3 is TGTGCCAGCAGTGGCGGGGAAGTCTCTGGCTACACCTTC.

This clonotype was seen at least ten times. The chain employs TRBV20-1 and TRBJ1-5, with a weak D call TRBD1 (6 bases). Germline loops: CDR1 DFQATT, CDR2 SNEGSKA (reference sequence). The CDR3 runs 15 residues. Trimming stripped 6 bases from V and 2 bases from J, with 17 bases between. The CDR3 DNA follows: TGCAGTGCGGAGTTGCGACAGGTCGGCAATCAGCCCCAGCATTTT. The encoded protein is CSAELRQVGNQPQHF.

The sample holds a few counts of this clonotype. The V call is TRBV5-1, the J call TRBJ1-1, with D hard to call. The CDR3 sequence is 16 residues long. Germline loops: CDR1 SGHRS, CDR2 YFSETQ. Trimming removed 6 bases from V and 4 bases from J, with 22 bases in between. The CDR3 DNA reads TGCGCCAGCACAAGGACTCTAGTCCCCGACATCACTGAAGCTTTCTTT. Translation: CASTRTLVPDITEAFF.

On this clonotype: This could be a read error, since a much larger clone is one nucleotide away. This sequence joins TRBV20-1 and TRBJ2-5; TRBD2 matches 10 bases. V lost 0 bases and J lost 5; bases outside the gene matches: 6. Germline V gene lookup returns CDR1 DFQATT and CDR2 SNEGSKA (reference sequence). The CDR3 is made up of 15 amino acids. The CDR3 nucleotides read TGCAGTGCTAGAGATCTCGTAGCGGGAGGTGAGACCCAGTACTTC. It translates to CSARDLVAGGETQYF.

With regard to this clonotype: Its ends do not fully match the called genes, so a read error is possible. This rearrangement joins TRBV6-5 to TRBJ2-7; D is unclear. CDR3 length equals 15 residues. Germline values: CDR1 MNHEY, CDR2 SVGAGI. CDR3 coding DNA: TGTGCCAACAGTTACTCAAGGCATCATGGTCACGAGCAGTACTTC. Amino acid sequence: CANSYSRHHGHEQYF.

Concerning this clonotype itself: One base away lies a much larger clone, so this may be a sequencing read error. V is TRBV5-1 and J is TRBJ2-1; 8 nucleotides agree with TRBD2. Germline loops: CDR1 SGHRS, CDR2 YFSETQ. The CDR3 has 14 residues. The CDR3 region is CASSFQRENNDQFF. CDR3 nucleotides: TGCGCCAGCAGCTTCCAGCGGGAGAACAATGACCAGTTCTTC.

The chain uses TRBV29-1 and TRBJ2-5, with 12 bases aligning to TRBD2. Judging by the DNA end, TRBJ2-1 fits better; the J call may be wrong. The CDR3 length is 15 residues. Germline V lookup: CDR1 SQVTM, CDR2 ANQGSEA. CDR3 loop: CSVDGTSGSQEAQFF. DNA for the CDR3: TGCAGCGTTGACGGGACTAGCGGGTCCCAAGAGGCCCAGTTCTTC.

This clonotype appeared many times. The CDR3 end shows no conserved phenylalanine or tryptophan, and so a read error is likely. This chain links TRBV29-1 with TRBJ1-2; the D is unclear. Trimming took 3 bases from V and 3 from J, leaving 11 bases between them. Germline V gene lookup returns CDR1 SQVTM and CDR2 ANQGSEA. This CDR3 spans 13 amino acids. CDR3 region: CSVEEANHYGYTS. In DNA, the CDR3 is TGCAGCGTTGAGGAGGCAAACCACTATGGCTACACCTCC.

About this clonotype: One end of the junction does not line up with germline, which may come from a read error. The chain combines TRBV4-2 with TRBJ2-1; the D gene could be TRBD1 or TRBD2 (5 bases each). From germline, CDR1 is LGHNA and CDR2 YNFKEQ. This CDR3 comprises 15 residues. The CDR3 sequence: CASSQDGTEDNEQFF. CDR3 sequence (DNA): TGTGCCAGTAGCCAAGATGGGACGGAGGACAATGAACAGTTCTTC.

This clonotype was counted many times. The chain links TRBV11-2 to TRBJ2-2; D not resolved. Germline CDR1 SGHAT, CDR2 FQNNGV. Deletions cut 1 base from V and 9 bases from J, with 6 bases between. The CDR3 is 12 residues long. CDR3: CASSLVSRELFF. CDR3 bases: TGTGCCAGCAGCTTAGTGTCCCGGGAGCTGTTTTTT.